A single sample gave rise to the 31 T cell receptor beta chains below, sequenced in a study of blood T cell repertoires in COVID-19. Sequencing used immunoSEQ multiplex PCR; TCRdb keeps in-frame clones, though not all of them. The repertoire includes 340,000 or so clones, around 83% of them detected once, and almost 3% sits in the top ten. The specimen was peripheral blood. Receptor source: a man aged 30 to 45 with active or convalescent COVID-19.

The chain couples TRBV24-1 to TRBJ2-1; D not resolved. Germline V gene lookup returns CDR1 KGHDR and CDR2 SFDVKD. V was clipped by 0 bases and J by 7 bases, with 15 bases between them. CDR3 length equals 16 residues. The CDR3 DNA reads TGTGCCACCAGTGATTTGAGCGTCCGTAAGGCGAATGAGCAGTTCTTC. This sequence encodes CATSDLSVRKANEQFF.

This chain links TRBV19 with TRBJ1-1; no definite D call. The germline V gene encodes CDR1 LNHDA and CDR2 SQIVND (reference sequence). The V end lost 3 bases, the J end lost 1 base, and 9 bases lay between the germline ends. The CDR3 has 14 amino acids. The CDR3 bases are TGTGCCAGTAGTATGATGAGCCGGAACACTGAAGCTTTCTTT. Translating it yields CASSMMSRNTEAFF.

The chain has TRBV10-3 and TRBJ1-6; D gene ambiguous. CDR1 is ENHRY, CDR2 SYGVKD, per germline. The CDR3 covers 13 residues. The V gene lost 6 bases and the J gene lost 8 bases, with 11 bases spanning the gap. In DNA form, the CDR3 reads TGTGCCATCAGACAAAGGGAGGATTCACCCCTCCACTTT. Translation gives CAIRQREDSPLHF.

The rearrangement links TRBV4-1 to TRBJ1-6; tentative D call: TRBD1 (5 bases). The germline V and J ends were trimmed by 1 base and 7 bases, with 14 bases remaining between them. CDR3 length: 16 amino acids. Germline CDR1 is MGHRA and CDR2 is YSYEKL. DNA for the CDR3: TGCGCCAGCAGCCAAGGATTAAGGGGAAAGAATTCACCCCTCCACTTT. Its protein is CASSQGLRGKNSPLHF.

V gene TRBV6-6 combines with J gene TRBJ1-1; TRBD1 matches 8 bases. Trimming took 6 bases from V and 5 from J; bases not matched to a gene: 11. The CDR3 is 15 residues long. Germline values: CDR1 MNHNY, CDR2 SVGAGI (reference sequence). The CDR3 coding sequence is TGTGCCAGCAGCCGAGGGACAGGTCCCCGTACTGAAGCTTTCTTT. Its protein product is CASSRGTGPRTEAFF.

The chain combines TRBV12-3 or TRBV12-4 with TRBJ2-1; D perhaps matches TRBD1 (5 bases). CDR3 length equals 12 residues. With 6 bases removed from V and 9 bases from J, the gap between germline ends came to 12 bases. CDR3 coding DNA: TGTGCCAGCAGCCTTTCACAGGTTGAGCAGTTCTTC. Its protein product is CASSLSQVEQFF.

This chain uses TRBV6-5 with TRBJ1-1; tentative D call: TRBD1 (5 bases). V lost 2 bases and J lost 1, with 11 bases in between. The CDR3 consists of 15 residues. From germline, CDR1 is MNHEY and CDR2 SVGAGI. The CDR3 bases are TGTGCCAGCAGTTACCAGGGCTTGAGGAACACTGAAGCTTTCTTT. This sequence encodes CASSYQGLRNTEAFF.

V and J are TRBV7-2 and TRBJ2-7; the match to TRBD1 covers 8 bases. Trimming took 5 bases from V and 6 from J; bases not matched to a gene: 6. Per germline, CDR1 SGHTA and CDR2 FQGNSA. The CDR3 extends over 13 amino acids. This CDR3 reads CASSRTGNGEQYF. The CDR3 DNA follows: TGTGCCAGCAGCAGGACAGGGAACGGCGAGCAGTACTTC.

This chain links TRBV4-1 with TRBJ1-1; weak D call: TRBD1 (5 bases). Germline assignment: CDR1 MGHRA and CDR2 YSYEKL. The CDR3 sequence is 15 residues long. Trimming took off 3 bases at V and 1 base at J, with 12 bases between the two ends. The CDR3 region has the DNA TGCGCCAGCAGCCACCCAGGACAAAGGAACACTGAAGCTTTCTTT. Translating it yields CASSHPGQRNTEAFF.

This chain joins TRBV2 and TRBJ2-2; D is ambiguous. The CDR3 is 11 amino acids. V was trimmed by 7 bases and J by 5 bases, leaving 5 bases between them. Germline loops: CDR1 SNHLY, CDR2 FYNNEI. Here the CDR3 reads CASINTGELFF. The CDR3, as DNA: TGTGCCAGCATCAATACCGGGGAGCTGTTTTTT.

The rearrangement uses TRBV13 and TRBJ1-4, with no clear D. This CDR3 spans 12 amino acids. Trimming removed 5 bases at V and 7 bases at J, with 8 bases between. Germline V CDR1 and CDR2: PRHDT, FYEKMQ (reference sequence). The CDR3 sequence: CASSRVGEKLFF. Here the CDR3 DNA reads TGTGCCAGCAGCCGGGTGGGTGAAAAACTGTTTTTT.

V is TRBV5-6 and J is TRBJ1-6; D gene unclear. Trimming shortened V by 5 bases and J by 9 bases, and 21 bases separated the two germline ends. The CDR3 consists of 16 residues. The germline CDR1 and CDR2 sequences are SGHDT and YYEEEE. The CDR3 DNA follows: TGTGCCAGCAGTCAAGGCTCTCGCCAAAGGAGTTCACCCCTCCACTTT. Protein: CASSQGSRQRSSPLHF.

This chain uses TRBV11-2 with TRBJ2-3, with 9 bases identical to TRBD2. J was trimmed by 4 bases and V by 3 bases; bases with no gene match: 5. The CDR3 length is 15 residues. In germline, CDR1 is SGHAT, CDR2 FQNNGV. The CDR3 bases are TGTGCCAGCAGCTTTGGCGGGGGGGTATCAGATACGCAGTATTTT. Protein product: CASSFGGGVSDTQYF.

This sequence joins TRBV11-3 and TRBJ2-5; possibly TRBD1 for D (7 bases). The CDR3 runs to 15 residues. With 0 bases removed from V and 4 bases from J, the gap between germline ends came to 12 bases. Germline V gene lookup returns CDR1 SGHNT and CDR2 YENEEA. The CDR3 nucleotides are TGTGCCAGCAGCTTAGACGGACAGGAGGGAGAGACCCAGTACTTC. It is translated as CASSLDGQEGETQYF.

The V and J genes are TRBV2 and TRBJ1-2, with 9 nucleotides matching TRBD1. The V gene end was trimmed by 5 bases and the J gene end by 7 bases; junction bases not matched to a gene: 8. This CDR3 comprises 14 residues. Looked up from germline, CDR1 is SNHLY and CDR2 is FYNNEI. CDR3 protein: CASSPPGTGFGYTF. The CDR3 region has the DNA TGTGCCAGCAGTCCACCCGGGACAGGGTTTGGCTACACCTTC.

The CDR3 nucleotides read TGTGCCAGCAGCCAAGTCCCACCGACAGGGTACTATAATTCACCCCTCCACTTT. Protein product: CASSQVPPTGYYNSPLHF. The chain is built from TRBV4-2 and TRBJ1-6; the match to TRBD1 covers 7 bases. Unmatched junction bases numbered 9, after V lost 1 base and J lost 3 bases. The length of the CDR3 is 18 residues. CDR1 is LGHNA, CDR2 YNFKEQ, per germline.

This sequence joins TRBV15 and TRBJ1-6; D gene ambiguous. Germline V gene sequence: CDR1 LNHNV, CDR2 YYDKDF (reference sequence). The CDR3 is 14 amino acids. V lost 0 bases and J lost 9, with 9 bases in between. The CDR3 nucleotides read TGTGCCACCAGCAGAGATACGAGGTTTTCACCCCTCCACTTT. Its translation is CATSRDTRFSPLHF.

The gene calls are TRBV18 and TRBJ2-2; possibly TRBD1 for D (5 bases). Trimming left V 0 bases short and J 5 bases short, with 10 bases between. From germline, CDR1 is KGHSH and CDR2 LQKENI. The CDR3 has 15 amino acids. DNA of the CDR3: TGTGCCAGCTCACCACCCAGGGTGGGGACCGGGGAGCTGTTTTTT. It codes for CASSPPRVGTGELFF.

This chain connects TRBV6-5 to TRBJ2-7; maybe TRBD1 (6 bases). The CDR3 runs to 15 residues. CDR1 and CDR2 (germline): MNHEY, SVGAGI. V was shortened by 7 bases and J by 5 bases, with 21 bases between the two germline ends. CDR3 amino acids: CASTTSQGLRNEQYF. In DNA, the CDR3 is TGTGCCAGCACCACTTCCCAGGGGTTAAGGAACGAGCAGTACTTC.

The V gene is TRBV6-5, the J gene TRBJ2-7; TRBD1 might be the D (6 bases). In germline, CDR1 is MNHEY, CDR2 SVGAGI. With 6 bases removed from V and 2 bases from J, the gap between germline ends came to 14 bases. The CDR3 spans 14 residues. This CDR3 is CASSSPTGPYEQYF. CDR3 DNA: TGTGCCAGCAGCTCTCCGACAGGCCCCTACGAGCAGTACTTC.

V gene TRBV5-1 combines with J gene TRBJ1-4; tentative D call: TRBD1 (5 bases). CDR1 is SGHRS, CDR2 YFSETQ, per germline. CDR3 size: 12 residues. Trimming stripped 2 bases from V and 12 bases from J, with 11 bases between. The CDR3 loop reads CASSFRGLQLFF. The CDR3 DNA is TGCGCCAGCAGCTTCCGGGGGTTACAACTGTTTTTT.

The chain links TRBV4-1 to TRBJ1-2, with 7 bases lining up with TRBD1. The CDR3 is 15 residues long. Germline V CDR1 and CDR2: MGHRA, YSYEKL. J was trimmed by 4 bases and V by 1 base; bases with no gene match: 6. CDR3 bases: TGCGCCAGCAGCCAAGGACAGGGCCCCGGCTATGGCTACACCTTC. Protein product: CASSQGQGPGYGYTF.

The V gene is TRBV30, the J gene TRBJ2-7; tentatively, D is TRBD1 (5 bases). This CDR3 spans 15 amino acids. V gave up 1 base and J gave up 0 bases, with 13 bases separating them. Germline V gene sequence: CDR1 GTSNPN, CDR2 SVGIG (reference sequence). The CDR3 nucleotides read TGTGCCTGGAGTGGGGTAAGGGGAATCTCCTACGAGCAGTACTTC. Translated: CAWSGVRGISYEQYF. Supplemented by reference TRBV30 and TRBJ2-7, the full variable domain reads SQTIHQWPATLVQPVGSPLSLECTVEGTSNPNLYWYRQAAGRGLQLLFYSVGIGQISSEVPQNLSASRPQDRQFILSSKKLLLSDSGFYLCAWSGVRGISYEQYFGPGTRLTVT.

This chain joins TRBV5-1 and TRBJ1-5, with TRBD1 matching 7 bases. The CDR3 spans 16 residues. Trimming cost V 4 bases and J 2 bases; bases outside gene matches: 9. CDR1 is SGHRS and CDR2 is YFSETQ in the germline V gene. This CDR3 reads CASSPTGQGGNQPQHF. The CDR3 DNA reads TGCGCCAGCAGCCCGACGGGGCAGGGGGGCAATCAGCCCCAGCATTTT.

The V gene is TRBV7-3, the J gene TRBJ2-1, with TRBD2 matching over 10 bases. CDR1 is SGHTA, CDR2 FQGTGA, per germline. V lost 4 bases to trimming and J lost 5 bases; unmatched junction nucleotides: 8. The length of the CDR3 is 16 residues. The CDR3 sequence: CASSSTVAGGHNEQFF. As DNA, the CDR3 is TGTGCCAGCAGCTCCACGGTAGCGGGAGGCCACAATGAGCAGTTCTTC.

The CDR3 nucleotides read TGTGCCAGCTCCCCAGGCAATCGGGCCTACGAGCAGTACTTC. Encoded protein: CASSPGNRAYEQYF. The chain carries TRBV18 and TRBJ2-7; D not certain. Deletions cut 6 bases from V and 2 bases from J, with 14 bases between. This CDR3 contains 14 residues. In germline, CDR1 is KGHSH, CDR2 LQKENI.

This chain's CDR3 is CASSLGGLRSGNTIYF. The DNA of the CDR3 is TGTGCCAGCAGCTTAGGCGGGCTCAGATCTGGAAACACCATATATTTT. This chain joins TRBV7-2 and TRBJ1-3; D not resolved. Per the germline V gene, CDR1 is SGHTA and CDR2 is FQGNSA. V lost 1 base, J lost 1 base, and 11 bases lay in between. This CDR3 is 16 amino acids long.

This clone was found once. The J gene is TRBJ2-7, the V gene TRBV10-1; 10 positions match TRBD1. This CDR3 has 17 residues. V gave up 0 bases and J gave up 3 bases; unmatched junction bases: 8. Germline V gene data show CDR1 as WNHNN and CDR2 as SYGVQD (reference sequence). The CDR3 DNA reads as TGCGCCAGCAGTGAGTCGCGGAGGGGACAGGGGTGCTACGAGCAGTACTTC. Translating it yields CASSESRRGQGCYEQYF.

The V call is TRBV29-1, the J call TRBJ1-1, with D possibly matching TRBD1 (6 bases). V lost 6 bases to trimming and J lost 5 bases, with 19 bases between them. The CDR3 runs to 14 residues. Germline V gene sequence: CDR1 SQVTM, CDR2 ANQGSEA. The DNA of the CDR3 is TGCAGCGTCGAACCGGGTTTGGGGGCAACTGAAGCTTTCTTT. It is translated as CSVEPGLGATEAFF.

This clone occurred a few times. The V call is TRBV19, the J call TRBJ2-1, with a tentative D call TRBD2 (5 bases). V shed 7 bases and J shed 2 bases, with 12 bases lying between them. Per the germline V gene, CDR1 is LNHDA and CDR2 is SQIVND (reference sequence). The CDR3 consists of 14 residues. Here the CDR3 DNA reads TGTGCCAGTACCGCGGACTCACCCTACAATGAGCAGTTCTTC. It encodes CASTADSPYNEQFF.

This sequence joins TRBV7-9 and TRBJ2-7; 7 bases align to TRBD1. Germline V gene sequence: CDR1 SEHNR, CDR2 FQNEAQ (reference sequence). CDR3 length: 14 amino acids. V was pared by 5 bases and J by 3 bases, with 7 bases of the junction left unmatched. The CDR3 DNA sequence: TGTGCCAGCAGCCTCCAGACAGGGATCTACGAGCAGTACTTC. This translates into CASSLQTGIYEQYF.